This is a list of T cell receptor beta chains from one sample in a study of shared clonotypes between healthy human individuals. Sequencing was performed with immunoSEQ multiplex PCR; in TCRdb, only in-frame clones are kept and a portion is missing. The table lists roughly 2,000,000 clones, around 96% of them singletons. The sequenced sample consisted of naive CD8+ T cells sorted from blood. Receptor source: a man aged 18 to 30 in good health. CDR3s include the opening cysteine and the closing phenylalanine or tryptophan. D genes are given only for firm matches. Expanded clones are given a class, and other clones once, few, many or no size at all.

clone_size: NA; d_call: NA; v_call: TRBV13; j_call: TRBJ1-1; cdr3_aa: CASSFLRREVNTEAFF; cdr3_nt: TGTGCCAGCAGCTTTTTACGTAGGGAGGTGAACACTGAAGCTTTCTTT
clone_size: NA; d_call: TRBD1; v_call: TRBV19; j_call: TRBJ2-2; cdr3_aa: CASSMGQLDTGELFF; cdr3_nt: TGTGCCAGTAGTATGGGACAGTTGGACACCGGGGAGCTGTTTTTT
clone_size: NA; d_call: NA; v_call: TRBV6-5; j_call: TRBJ2-7; cdr3_aa: CASSYSRDGPYEQYF; cdr3_nt: TGTGCCAGCAGTTACTCTCGGGACGGGCCATACGAGCAGTACTTC
clone_size: NA; d_call: TRBD2; v_call: TRBV11-2; j_call: TRBJ2-3; cdr3_aa: CASSLGPGLAGGGDTQYF; cdr3_nt: TGTGCCAGCAGCTTAGGCCCGGGACTAGCGGGAGGTGGAGATACGCAGTATTTT
clone_size: once; d_call: NA; v_call: TRBV7-8; j_call: TRBJ2-5; cdr3_aa: CASSLGDDLQETQYF; cdr3_nt: TGTGCCAGCAGCTTAGGGGACGATTTACAAGAGACCCAGTACTTC
clone_size: NA; d_call: TRBD1; v_call: TRBV7-9; j_call: TRBJ2-7; cdr3_aa: CASRGRGLYEQYF; cdr3_nt: TGTGCCAGCCGCGGCAGGGGGCTTTACGAGCAGTACTTC
clone_size: NA; d_call: NA; v_call: TRBV2; j_call: TRBJ2-2; cdr3_aa: CASSVYRGIGGELFF; cdr3_nt: TGTGCCAGCAGCGTGTATCGGGGGATTGGCGGGGAGCTGTTTTTT
clone_size: NA; d_call: TRBD2; v_call: TRBV19; j_call: TRBJ2-7; cdr3_aa: CASSIGGTSGSYEQYF; cdr3_nt: TGTGCCAGTAGTATAGGCGGGACTAGCGGGAGCTACGAGCAGTACTTC
clone_size: NA; d_call: NA; v_call: TRBV2; j_call: TRBJ2-1; cdr3_aa: CASSEVGDEQFF; cdr3_nt: TGTGCCAGCAGTGAGGTAGGGGATGAGCAGTTCTTC
clone_size: NA; d_call: NA; v_call: TRBV5-6; j_call: TRBJ2-5; cdr3_aa: CASSPESVETQYF; cdr3_nt: TGTGCCAGCAGCCCGGAGAGCGTGGAGACCCAGTACTTC
clone_size: once; d_call: NA; v_call: TRBV30; j_call: TRBJ1-3; cdr3_aa: CAWSAQAGNTIYF; cdr3_nt: TGTGCCTGGAGTGCCCAGGCTGGAAACACCATATATTTT
clone_size: NA; d_call: NA; v_call: TRBV7-9; j_call: TRBJ2-7; cdr3_aa: CASSPVQEVAYEQYF; cdr3_nt: TGTGCCAGCAGCCCCGTGCAGGAGGTGGCCTACGAGCAGTACTTC
clone_size: NA; d_call: TRBD2; v_call: TRBV27; j_call: TRBJ2-1; cdr3_aa: CAISDCRTSAWSWLDFF; cdr3_nt: TGTGCCATCTCGGACTGTCGGACTAGCGCCTGGAGTTGGCTTGATTTCTTC
clone_size: NA; d_call: TRBD1; v_call: TRBV2; j_call: TRBJ1-2; cdr3_aa: CASRGQGAGYTF; cdr3_nt: TGTGCCAGCAGAGGACAGGGAGCTGGCTACACCTTC
clone_size: NA; d_call: NA; v_call: TRBV27; j_call: TRBJ1-5; cdr3_aa: CASSLSGINQPQHF; cdr3_nt: TGTGCCAGCAGTTTATCAGGGATCAATCAGCCCCAGCATTTT
clone_size: NA; d_call: TRBD2; v_call: TRBV9; j_call: TRBJ2-7; cdr3_aa: CASSVETSGRDEQYF; cdr3_nt: TGTGCCAGCAGCGTAGAGACTAGCGGGAGGGATGAGCAGTACTTC
clone_size: NA; d_call: NA; v_call: TRBV27; j_call: TRBJ2-5; cdr3_aa: CASSENQETQYF; cdr3_nt: TGTGCCAGCAGTGAAAATCAAGAGACCCAGTACTTC
clone_size: NA; d_call: TRBD1; v_call: TRBV19; j_call: TRBJ2-7; cdr3_aa: CASSSAGTALDEQYF; cdr3_nt: TGTGCCAGTAGTTCCGCCGGGACAGCTCTTGACGAGCAGTACTTC
clone_size: NA; d_call: NA; v_call: TRBV7-9; j_call: TRBJ1-5; cdr3_aa: CASSLETAGGQPQHF; cdr3_nt: TGTGCCAGCAGCTTAGAGACCGCCGGTGGTCAGCCCCAGCATTTT
clone_size: once; d_call: TRBD1; v_call: TRBV11-2; j_call: TRBJ1-1; cdr3_aa: CASSLVAGQGRTEAFF; cdr3_nt: TGTGCCAGCAGCTTAGTGGCCGGACAGGGCCGAACTGAAGCTTTCTTT
clone_size: NA; d_call: NA; v_call: TRBV6-5; j_call: TRBJ2-3; cdr3_aa: CASSYVGERYTHTQYF; cdr3_nt: TGTGCCAGCAGTTACGTGGGGGAGCGGTACACACATACGCAGTATTTT
clone_size: once; d_call: NA; v_call: TRBV11-2; j_call: TRBJ1-1; cdr3_aa: CASSLRSVGTEAFF; cdr3_nt: TGTGCCAGCAGTTTACGAAGTGTTGGCACTGAAGCTTTCTTT
clone_size: NA; d_call: NA; v_call: TRBV28; j_call: TRBJ1-5; cdr3_aa: CASSPVDSQPQHF; cdr3_nt: TGTGCCAGCAGTCCCGTAGACAGTCAGCCCCAGCATTTT
clone_size: NA; d_call: NA; v_call: TRBV27; j_call: TRBJ1-6; cdr3_aa: CASSSRAYNSPLHF; cdr3_nt: TGTGCCAGCAGTTCGCGGGCCTATAATTCACCCCTCCACTTT
clone_size: once; d_call: TRBD2; v_call: TRBV27; j_call: TRBJ2-3; cdr3_aa: CASSFSGGAADTQYF; cdr3_nt: TGTGCCAGCAGCTTTAGCGGGGGGGCGGCTGATACGCAGTATTTT
clone_size: NA; d_call: NA; v_call: TRBV27; j_call: TRBJ2-7; cdr3_aa: CASSLRGYEQYF; cdr3_nt: TGTGCCAGCAGTCTGAGGGGTTACGAGCAGTACTTC
clone_size: NA; d_call: TRBD1; v_call: TRBV5-4; j_call: TRBJ1-4; cdr3_aa: CASSLMGQGAEKLFF; cdr3_nt: TGTGCCAGCAGCTTGATGGGACAGGGGGCCGAAAAACTGTTTTTT
clone_size: NA; d_call: NA; v_call: TRBV5-8; j_call: TRBJ1-1; cdr3_aa: CASSFDGLNTEAFF; cdr3_nt: TGTGCCAGCAGTTTCGACGGCCTGAACACTGAAGCTTTCTTT
clone_size: NA; d_call: NA; v_call: TRBV5-1; j_call: TRBJ1-5; cdr3_aa: CASGQTQSNQPQHF; cdr3_nt: TGCGCCAGCGGCCAAACGCAGAGCAATCAGCCCCAGCATTTT
clone_size: NA; d_call: TRBD2; v_call: TRBV4-3; j_call: TRBJ2-2; cdr3_aa: CASSQEGGTHTGELFF; cdr3_nt: TGCGCCAGCAGCCAAGAGGGGGGGACCCACACCGGGGAGCTGTTTTTT
clone_size: NA; d_call: TRBD2; v_call: TRBV11-2; j_call: TRBJ2-1; cdr3_aa: CASSLALAGKEDEQFF; cdr3_nt: TGTGCCAGCAGCTTAGCTCTAGCGGGAAAGGAGGATGAGCAGTTCTTC
clone_size: NA; d_call: NA; v_call: TRBV19; j_call: TRBJ1-2; cdr3_aa: CAIPTTGFYGYTF; cdr3_nt: TGTGCCATCCCGACGACAGGATTCTATGGCTACACCTTC
clone_size: NA; d_call: NA; v_call: TRBV27; j_call: TRBJ2-1; cdr3_aa: CASSFTEGNEQFF; cdr3_nt: TGTGCCAGCAGTTTCACTGAAGGGAATGAGCAGTTCTTC
clone_size: once; d_call: NA; v_call: TRBV7-9; j_call: TRBJ2-7; cdr3_aa: CASSSPTGTPYEQYF; cdr3_nt: TGTGCCAGCAGCTCACCTACAGGGACACCCTACGAGCAGTACTTC
clone_size: NA; d_call: NA; v_call: TRBV4-1; j_call: TRBJ2-7; cdr3_aa: CASSPQLGHYEQYF; cdr3_nt: TGCGCCAGCAGCCCACAACTCGGACACTACGAGCAGTACTTC
clone_size: NA; d_call: NA; v_call: TRBV30; j_call: TRBJ2-2; cdr3_aa: CAWSYQTGELFF; cdr3_nt: TGTGCCTGGAGTTATCAAACCGGGGAGCTGTTTTTT
clone_size: once; d_call: NA; v_call: TRBV28; j_call: TRBJ2-5; cdr3_aa: CASTIGVGVQYF; cdr3_nt: TGTGCCAGCACTATAGGGGTTGGAGTCCAGTACTTC
clone_size: NA; d_call: TRBD2; v_call: TRBV10-2; j_call: TRBJ2-5; cdr3_aa: CASSGTSGRETQYF; cdr3_nt: TGCGCCAGCAGTGGGACTAGCGGGAGGGAGACCCAGTACTTC
clone_size: NA; d_call: NA; v_call: TRBV7-2; j_call: TRBJ2-1; cdr3_aa: CASSLVGGYNEQFF; cdr3_nt: TGTGCCAGCAGCTTAGTTGGGGGGTACAATGAGCAGTTCTTC
clone_size: once; d_call: NA; v_call: TRBV6-1; j_call: TRBJ1-1; cdr3_aa: CASRPPSLAEAFF; cdr3_nt: TGTGCCTCTCGACCCCCAAGTCTCGCTGAAGCTTTCTTT
clone_size: NA; d_call: NA; v_call: TRBV27; j_call: TRBJ1-1; cdr3_aa: CASSPRLGADTEAFF; cdr3_nt: TGTGCCAGCAGCCCGCGACTGGGGGCGGACACTGAAGCTTTCTTT
clone_size: NA; d_call: TRBD2; v_call: TRBV4-1; j_call: TRBJ2-5; cdr3_aa: CASSQGLAGDNQETQYF; cdr3_nt: TGCGCCAGCAGCCAAGGACTAGCGGGGGATAACCAAGAGACCCAGTACTTC
clone_size: NA; d_call: NA; v_call: TRBV18; j_call: TRBJ2-5; cdr3_aa: CASSPPLGGDNTTKTQYF; cdr3_nt: TGTGCCAGCTCACCACCACTGGGCGGGGATAATACTACAAAGACCCAGTACTTC
clone_size: NA; d_call: NA; v_call: TRBV19; j_call: TRBJ2-1; cdr3_aa: CASSMGYGFRYNEQFF; cdr3_nt: TGTGCCAGTAGTATGGGTTACGGGTTTCGGTACAATGAGCAGTTCTTC
clone_size: NA; d_call: NA; v_call: TRBV18; j_call: TRBJ2-3; cdr3_aa: CASSPGTRTDTQYF; cdr3_nt: TGTGCCAGCTCCCCCGGGACCCGCACAGATACGCAGTATTTT
clone_size: NA; d_call: NA; v_call: TRBV11-2; j_call: TRBJ2-7; cdr3_aa: CASRQWDSYEQYF; cdr3_nt: TGTGCCAGCCGCCAGTGGGACTCCTACGAGCAGTACTTC